What follows are 22 T cell receptor beta chains derived from one specimen sequenced in a study of vaccination effects on CD4 cells after COVID-19. No antigen is known for these receptors. Sequencing used immunoSEQ multiplex PCR; TCRdb keeps in-frame clones, though not all of them. The repertoire holds tens of thousands of clones, with roughly 80% as singletons. With the ViraFEST assay, the study expanded antigen-specific CD4+ T cells using viral peptide pools, then sequenced them. Cells that had been cultured for 10 days were the source of isolated CD4+ T cells. Each participant was administered two doses of either the BNT162b2 or the mRNA-1273 vaccine. The sequences come from CD4+ T cells from PBMCs cultured with HCoV-229E spike peptides, collected after COVID-19 vaccination. Every receptor here comes from a human donor who received a COVID-19 vaccine.

J is TRBJ2-7 and V is TRBV3-1 (or the pseudogene TRBV3-2); D not certain. Germline assignment: CDR1 LGHDT and CDR2 YNNKEL (reference sequence). V was cut by 4 bases and J by 3 bases, with 7 bases left in between. CDR3 size: 12 residues. CDR3: CASSLGGYEQYF. CDR3 coding DNA: TGTGCCAGCAGCCTCGGCGGCTACGAGCAGTACTTC.

The chain joins TRBV5-5 to TRBJ1-4; D not certain. V lost 0 bases, J lost 10 bases, and 25 bases lay in between. This CDR3 is built from 18 residues. The germline gives CDR1 SGHKS, CDR2 YYEKEE (reference sequence). CDR3 region: CASSLEGVERVGRSKLFF. CDR3 coding DNA: TGTGCCAGCAGCTTGGAGGGAGTCGAAAGGGTTGGGAGGTCAAAACTGTTTTTT. Supplemented by reference TRBV5-5 and TRBJ1-4, the full variable domain reads DAGVTQSPTHLIKTRGQQVTLRCSPISGHKSVSWYQQVLGQGPQFIFQYYEKEERGRGNFPDRFSARQFPNYSSELNVNALLLGDSALYLCASSLEGVERVGRSKLFFGSGTQLSVL.

The genes are TRBV3-1 (or the pseudogene TRBV3-2) and TRBJ2-5; tentative D call: TRBD1 (6 bases). V dropped 1 base and J dropped 5 bases, with 8 bases sitting between them. The germline V gene encodes CDR1 LGHDT and CDR2 YNNKEL (reference sequence). The CDR3 extends over 13 amino acids. CDR3 coding DNA: TGTGCCAGCAGCCAAGGTGGGGGCGAGACCCAGTACTTC. It codes for CASSQGGGETQYF.

CDR3 residues: CASGGGMNTGELFF. The DNA of the CDR3 is TGTGCCAGTGGGGGAGGGATGAACACCGGGGAGCTGTTTTTT. The chain joins TRBV27 to TRBJ2-2; 7 bases are shared with TRBD2. This CDR3 has 14 residues. V dropped 9 bases and J dropped 1; count of bases not matched to a gene: 5. Per germline, CDR1 MNHEY and CDR2 SMNVEV (reference sequence).

The V and J genes are TRBV5-4 and TRBJ1-3; no definite D call. Trimming took off 5 bases at V and 4 bases at J, with 10 bases between the two ends. CDR1 is SGHNT and CDR2 is YYREEE in the germline V gene (reference sequence). The CDR3 spans 13 residues. The CDR3 DNA is TGTGCCAGCAGAAGAGACGGAGGAAACACCATATATTTT. Translated, it gives CASRRDGGNTIYF.

This rearrangement joins TRBV7-2 to TRBJ2-6; possibly TRBD2 for D (5 bases). Germline CDR1 reads SGHTA; CDR2 reads FQGNSA. V lost 1 base and J 2 bases, leaving 15 bases between the germline ends. The CDR3 runs 18 residues. DNA for the CDR3: TGTGCCAGCAGCTTAGAAAAGGGAGTATGGGCTGGGGCCAACGTCCTGACTTTC. Translated: CASSLEKGVWAGANVLTF.

This chain links TRBV11-1 with TRBJ2-7; the D gene could be TRBD1 or TRBD2 (5 bases each). Germline assignment: CDR1 SGHAT and CDR2 FQDESV (reference sequence). V was shortened by 2 bases and J by 5 bases, with 16 bases between the two germline ends. The CDR3 spans 15 residues. In DNA, the CDR3 is TGTGCCAGCAGCTTACGTCGCCAGGGAGTACACGAGCAGTACTTC. It specifies CASSLRRQGVHEQYF.

This chain uses TRBV4-1 with TRBJ2-2, with a possible D match to TRBD2 (5 bases). The V gene lost 3 bases and the J gene lost 7 bases, with 12 bases spanning the gap. CDR1 is MGHRA and CDR2 is YSYEKL in the germline V gene. This CDR3 has 14 residues. The CDR3, as DNA: TGCGCCAGCAGCCAGGGGAGAGTGGGCGGGGAGCTGTTTTTT. This sequence encodes CASSQGRVGGELFF.

This clone was counted a few times. This chain uses TRBV6-5 with TRBJ2-7; the D is unclear. There are 11 residues in the CDR3. Looked up from germline, CDR1 is MNHEY and CDR2 is SVGAGI. Trimming shortened V by 6 bases and J by 2 bases, and 5 bases separated the two germline ends. The CDR3 DNA reads TGTGCCAGCAGCCGGACCTACGAGCAGTACTTC. Translating gives CASSRTYEQYF.

This chain joins TRBV5-4 and TRBJ2-1, with D maybe TRBD2 (6 bases). V lost 0 bases and J lost 5, with 9 bases in between. The CDR3 sequence is 14 residues long. The V gene's germline CDR1 is SGHNT and CDR2 YYREEE (reference sequence). The CDR3 nucleotides are TGTGCCAGCAGCTTGGGCGGGGTTAACAATGAGCAGTTCTTC. This translates into CASSLGGVNNEQFF.

This sequence joins TRBV3-1 (or the pseudogene TRBV3-2) and TRBJ1-1; 10 positions agree with TRBD1. The length of the CDR3 is 14 residues. V dropped 3 bases and J dropped 5; count of bases not matched to a gene: 3. Germline V gene data show CDR1 as LGHDT and CDR2 as YNNKEL (reference sequence). The CDR3 sequence: CASSQSDRGTEAFF. The DNA of the CDR3 is TGTGCCAGCAGCCAGTCGGACAGGGGGACTGAAGCTTTCTTT.

V is TRBV5-1 and J is TRBJ2-1; 7 bases are shared with TRBD2. V was clipped by 3 bases and J by 1 base; unmatched bases: 10. Germline loops: CDR1 SGHRS, CDR2 YFSETQ. The CDR3 is 17 residues long. The CDR3 is CASSWASGGISYNEQFF. The CDR3, as DNA: TGCGCCAGCAGCTGGGCTAGCGGCGGAATATCCTACAATGAGCAGTTCTTC.

The rearrangement links TRBV15 to TRBJ1-6, with D hard to call. V shed 1 base and J shed 7 bases, with 14 bases lying between them. The CDR3 sequence is 16 residues long. Germline CDR1 reads LNHNV; CDR2 reads YYDKDF (reference sequence). The CDR3 region is CATSRVERLWNSPLHF. The DNA for the CDR3 is TGTGCCACCAGCAGAGTTGAAAGGTTGTGGAATTCACCCCTCCACTTT.

The chain employs TRBV5-1 and TRBJ1-3, with D tentatively TRBD1 (6 bases). This CDR3 has 17 residues. CDR1 SGHRS and CDR2 YFSETQ come from the germline V gene. V lost 6 bases and J lost 0, with 19 bases in between. The CDR3 bases are TGCGCCAGCACCCTTGGCGCCCAGGGGCTCTCTGGAAACACCATATATTTT. It is translated as CASTLGAQGLSGNTIYF. The whole variable domain, filled in from reference TRBV5-1 and TRBJ1-3, reads KAGVTQTPRYLIKTRGQQVTLSCSPISGHRSVSWYQQTPGQGLQFLFEYFSETQRNKGNFPGRFSGRQFSNSRSEMNVSTLELGDSALYLCASTLGAQGLSGNTIYFGEGSWLTVV.

The gene calls are TRBV2 and TRBJ1-4; no reliable D call. From germline, CDR1 is SNHLY and CDR2 FYNNEI. The CDR3 extends over 18 amino acids. V lost 3 bases to trimming and J lost 7 bases, with 24 bases between them. CDR3 sequence reads: CASSDLWAGAGLGEKLFF. The CDR3 bases are TGTGCCAGCAGTGATCTATGGGCAGGTGCGGGGTTAGGTGAAAAACTGTTTTTT. The full variable domain, rest sourced from reference TRBV2 and TRBJ1-4, is EPEVTQTPSHQVTQMGQEVILRCVPISNHLYFYWYRQILGQKVEFLVSFYNNEISEKSEIFDDQFSVERPDGSNFTLKIRSTKLEDSAMYFCASSDLWAGAGLGEKLFFGSGTQLSVL.

V is TRBV7-2 and J is TRBJ2-1; 10 nucleotides align to TRBD2. Looked up from germline, CDR1 is SGHTA and CDR2 is FQGNSA. This CDR3 is built from 16 residues. J lost 1 base, V lost 0 bases, and 0 bases had no gene match. The CDR3 nucleotides are TGTGCCAGCAGCTTAGCTAGCGGGGGGTCCTACAATGAGCAGTTCTTC. Translation: CASSLASGGSYNEQFF.

The V call is TRBV28, the J call TRBJ2-7; 9 nucleotides agree with TRBD1. CDR1 is MDHEN, CDR2 SYDVKM, per germline. The CDR3 runs to 15 residues. J was trimmed by 5 bases and V by 4 bases; bases with no gene match: 9. The CDR3 region has the DNA TGTGCCAGCAGTTCCGCCGGGACAGGGTCGCACGAGCAGTACTTC. Amino acid sequence: CASSSAGTGSHEQYF. The full variable domain, in which reference TRBV28 and TRBJ2-7 provide the parts outside the CDR3, is DVKVTQSSRYLVKRTGEKVFLECVQDMDHENMFWYRQDPGLGLRLIYFSYDVKMKEKGDIPEGYSVSREKKERFSLILESASTNQTSMYLCASSSAGTGSHEQYFGPGTRLTVT.

This rearrangement joins TRBV27 to TRBJ2-3, with TRBD2 identical over 9 bases. V dropped 5 bases and J dropped 5; count of bases not matched to a gene: 17. The CDR3 runs 18 residues. CDR1 is MNHEY, CDR2 SMNVEV, per germline (reference sequence). CDR3 nucleotides: TGTGCCAGCAGTCGATACTCTCCGGCGGGAGGGCCCCTAGATACGCAGTATTTT. Amino acid sequence: CASSRYSPAGGPLDTQYF.

The genes are TRBV7-9 and TRBJ2-5; TRBD2 agrees at 14 bases. J gave up 5 bases and V 3 bases, and 8 bases lay outside the gene matches. The CDR3 has 17 residues. Germline CDR1 and CDR2: SEHNR and FQNEAQ (reference sequence). Written as DNA, the CDR3 is TGTGCCAGCAGCTTGGGGACTAGCGGGAGTTCTGGGGAGACCCAGTACTTC. It specifies CASSLGTSGSSGETQYF.

The J gene is TRBJ2-1, the V gene TRBV12-5; 7 nucleotides align to TRBD1. The CDR3 sequence is 14 residues long. Trimming at V came to 1 base and at J to 12 bases, leaving 9 bases not matched to a gene. The V gene's germline CDR1 is LGHNT and CDR2 FRNRAP. In DNA form, the CDR3 reads TGTGCTAGTGGTTTGGGAGCAGGGGGAAGTCGGCAGTTCTTC. Protein sequence: CASGLGAGGSRQFF.

This chain connects TRBV7-9 to TRBJ1-5, with D unclear. V lost 5 bases to trimming and J lost 5 bases, with 22 bases between them. The germline gives CDR1 SEHNR, CDR2 FQNEAQ (reference sequence). The CDR3 runs to 17 residues. The CDR3 loop is CASSPIDWEGLDQPQHF. CDR3 DNA sequence: TGTGCCAGCAGCCCCATCGATTGGGAGGGTCTCGATCAGCCCCAGCATTTT.

The chain uses TRBV5-5 and TRBJ1-5; the D gene is possibly TRBD1 (5 bases). Trimming stripped 0 bases from V and 6 bases from J, with 13 bases between. In germline, CDR1 is SGHKS, CDR2 YYEKEE (reference sequence). The length of the CDR3 is 15 residues. CDR3 amino acids: CASSLVPGSIQPQHF. The DNA of the CDR3 is TGTGCCAGCAGCTTGGTCCCAGGGTCGATTCAGCCCCAGCATTTT.